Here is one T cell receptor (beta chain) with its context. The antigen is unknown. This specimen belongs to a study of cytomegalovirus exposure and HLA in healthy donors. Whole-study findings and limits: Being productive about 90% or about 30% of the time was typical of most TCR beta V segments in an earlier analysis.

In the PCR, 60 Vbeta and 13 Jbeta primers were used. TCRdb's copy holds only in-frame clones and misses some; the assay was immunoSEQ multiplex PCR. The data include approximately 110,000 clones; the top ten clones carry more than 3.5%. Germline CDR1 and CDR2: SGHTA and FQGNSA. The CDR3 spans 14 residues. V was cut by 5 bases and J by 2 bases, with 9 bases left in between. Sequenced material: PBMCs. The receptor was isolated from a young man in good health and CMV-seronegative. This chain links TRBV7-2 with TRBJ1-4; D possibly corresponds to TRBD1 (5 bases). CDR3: CASSRGSTNEKLFF. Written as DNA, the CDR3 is TGTGCCAGCAGCCGGGGGTCCACTAATGAAAAACTGTTTTTT.